This T cell receptor beta chain was obtained from a study of T cell changes during pregnancy in multiple sclerosis. The method was immunoSEQ multiplex PCR; TCRdb's version includes in-frame clones alone and lacks a portion of them. The profile shows some 77,000 clones, roughly 91% of them singletons. V was pared by 3 bases and J by 6 bases, with 13 bases between. This CDR3 is 14 amino acids long. Germline loops: CDR1 SGHVS, CDR2 FNYEAQ. This chain uses TRBV7-6 with TRBJ2-3; D may be TRBD1 (6 bases). This TCR derives from a female donor in good health, enrolled as a control in a pregnancy study. Sequenced here: peripheral blood, sampled after pregnancy. CDR3 in amino acids: CASSLIRGADTQYF. The CDR3 DNA reads TGTGCCAGCAGCTTGATCAGGGGTGCGGATACGCAGTATTTT.